This record concerns one T cell receptor (beta chain) sequence. This entry belongs to a study of control samples from healthy donors and cancer patients. The repertoire was sequenced with immunoSEQ multiplex PCR; TCRdb's copy has only in-frame clones and lacks some. The top ten hold about 1.5% of the sample, which has roughly 34,000 clones, more than 85% seen once. Germline CDR1 and CDR2: SGDLS and YYNGEE. Trimming shortened V by 3 bases and J by 7 bases, and 10 bases separated the two germline ends. The CDR3 has 12 amino acids. The rearrangement links TRBV9 to TRBJ2-5, with D unresolved. This TCR came from a woman aged 40-49 years with lung cancer. The sample consisted of PBMCs. The CDR3 sequence is CASSGEGPTQYF. CDR3 in DNA: TGTGCCAGCAGCGGGGAAGGACCGACCCAGTACTTC.